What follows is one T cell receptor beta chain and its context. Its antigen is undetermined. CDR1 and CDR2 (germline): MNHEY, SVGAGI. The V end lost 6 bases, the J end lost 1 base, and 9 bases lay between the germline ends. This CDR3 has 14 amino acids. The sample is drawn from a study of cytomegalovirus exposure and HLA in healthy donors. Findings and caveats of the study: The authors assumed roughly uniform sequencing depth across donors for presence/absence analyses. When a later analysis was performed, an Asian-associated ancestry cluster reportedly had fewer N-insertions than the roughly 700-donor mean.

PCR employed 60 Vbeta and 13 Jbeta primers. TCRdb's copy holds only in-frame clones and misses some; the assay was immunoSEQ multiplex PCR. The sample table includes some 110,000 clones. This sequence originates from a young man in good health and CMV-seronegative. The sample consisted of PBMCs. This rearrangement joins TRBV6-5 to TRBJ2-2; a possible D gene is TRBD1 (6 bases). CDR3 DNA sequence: TGTGCCAGCAGAACGACAGGGAACACCGGGGAGCTGTTTTTT. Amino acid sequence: CASRTTGNTGELFF.